The clone carrying this T cell receptor (beta chain) was seen a handful of times. Its specificity is not known. Presence of unique molecular identifiers characterized the TCR beta cDNA libraries. In TCRdb, the PCR reads were re-called with MiXCR into one record per CDR3 protein. This sample yields roughly 620,000 distinct CDR3 sequences, of which around 44% are seen a single time; approximately 1.7% belongs to the top ten. The data belong to a study of post-analysis software for immune sequencing data. Whole-study findings and limits: Batch-matched samples strongly co-clustered by F measure. Elevated frequency relative to controls characterized several TRBV segments in patients, TRBV5-6, TRBV5-1 and TRBV20-1 among them. When compared against controls, multiple sclerosis patients showed significantly lower normalized Chao1 diversity.

V shed 2 bases and J 1 base; nucleotides not matched to a gene: 1. Looked up from germline, CDR1 is SGHRS and CDR2 is YFSETQ. CDR3 length: 14 residues. The sample consisted of blood. The genes are TRBV5-1 and TRBJ2-7; TRBD1 aligns across 9 bases. The receptor's source is a girl between 10 and 17 years old with multiple sclerosis. The CDR3 protein is CASSFDRGSYEQYF. The CDR3 nucleotides are TGCGCCAGCAGCTTCGACAGGGGGTCCTACGAGCAGTACTTC.